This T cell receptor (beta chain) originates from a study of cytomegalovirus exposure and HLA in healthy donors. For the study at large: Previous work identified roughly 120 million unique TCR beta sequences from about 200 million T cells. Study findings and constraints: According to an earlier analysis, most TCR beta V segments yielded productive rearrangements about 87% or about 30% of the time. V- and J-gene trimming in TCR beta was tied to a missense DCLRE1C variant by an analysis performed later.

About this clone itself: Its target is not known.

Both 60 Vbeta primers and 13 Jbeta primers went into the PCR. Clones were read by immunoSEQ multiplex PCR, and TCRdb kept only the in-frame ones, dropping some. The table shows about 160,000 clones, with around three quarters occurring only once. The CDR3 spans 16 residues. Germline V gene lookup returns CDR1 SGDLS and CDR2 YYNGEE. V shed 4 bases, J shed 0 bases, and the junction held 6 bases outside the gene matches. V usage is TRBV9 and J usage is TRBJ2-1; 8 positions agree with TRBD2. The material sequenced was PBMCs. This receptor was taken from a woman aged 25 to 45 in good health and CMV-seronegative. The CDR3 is CASSFRTSSSYNEQFF. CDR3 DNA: TGTGCCAGCAGCTTTCGGACTAGCAGCTCCTACAATGAGCAGTTCTTC.